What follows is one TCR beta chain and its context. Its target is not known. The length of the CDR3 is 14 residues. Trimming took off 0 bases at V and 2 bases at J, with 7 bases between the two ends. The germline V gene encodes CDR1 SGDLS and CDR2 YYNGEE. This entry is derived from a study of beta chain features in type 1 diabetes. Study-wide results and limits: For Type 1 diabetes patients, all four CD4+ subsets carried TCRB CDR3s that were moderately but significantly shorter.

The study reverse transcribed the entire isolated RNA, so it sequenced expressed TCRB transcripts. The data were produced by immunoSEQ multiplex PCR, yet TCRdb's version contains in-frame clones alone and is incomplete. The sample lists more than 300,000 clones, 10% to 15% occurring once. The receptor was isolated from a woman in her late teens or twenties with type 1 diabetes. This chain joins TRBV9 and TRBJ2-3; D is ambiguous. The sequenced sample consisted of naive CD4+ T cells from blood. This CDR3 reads CASSVASYTDTQYF. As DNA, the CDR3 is TGTGCCAGCAGCGTAGCTTCTTACACAGATACGCAGTATTTT.